These T cell receptor beta chains were read from a single sample in a study of human T cells and chemical hapten exposure. TCRdb re-analysed the RACE reads in MiXCR, keeping a single row per CDR3 protein. Of just under 40,000 distinct CDR3 sequences in the sample, roughly 12% were seen once. This specimen consisted of whole blood, obtained in connection with sensitization to the hapten diphenylcyclopropenone (DPC). These receptors originate from a middle-aged woman with alopecia areata. Some clones in this sample may be carry-over from other donors' samples. Both conserved end residues are part of each CDR3. A D gene is named only where the DNA matches it firmly. A clone size is listed for some rows: how often the clone was seen (once, few, many), or a class if it is expanded.

abundance	v_gene	d_gene	j_gene	len	CDR3nt	CDR3aa
few	TRBV11-3	NA	TRBJ1-1	13	TGTGCCAGCAGCTATCACCTGAACACTGAAGCTTTCTTT	CASSYHLNTEAFF
many	TRBV7-9	TRBD1	TRBJ2-1	16	TGTGCCAGCAGCCCCAGTGCTAGCAGGGGGCGTAATGAGCAGTTCTTC	CASSPSASRGRNEQFF
many	TRBV7-9	NA	TRBJ2-5	14	TGTGCCAGCAGCTCCTATTCACCACAAGAGACCCAGTACTTC	CASSSYSPQETQYF
few	TRBV28	NA	TRBJ1-4	14	TGTGCCAGCATAGACTCCGGGGCTAATGAAAAACTGTTTTTT	CASIDSGANEKLFF
many	TRBV6-4	NA	TRBJ1-2	13	TGTGCCAGCAGCCGGGGCCAATCGTATGGCTACACCTTC	CASSRGQSYGYTF
few	TRBV6-2/TRBV6-3	NA	TRBJ2-5	17	TGTGCCAGCAGTTCCCAAGGCTATCTACCATCGAAAGAGACCCAGTACTTC	CASSSQGYLPSKETQYF
few	TRBV7-9	NA	TRBJ2-1	16	TGTGCCAGCAGCTTAGTGCCTACCGGCTCCTACAATGAGCAGTTCTTC	CASSLVPTGSYNEQFF
few	TRBV29-1	NA	TRBJ1-4	11	TGCAGCGTTTCATGGGGTGAAAAACTGTTTTTT	CSVSWGEKLFF
many	TRBV9	NA	TRBJ2-1	13	TGTGCCAGCAGCGTAGCGGGCAGCAATGAGCAGTTCTTC	CASSVAGSNEQFF
few	TRBV7-2	NA	TRBJ1-1	13	TGTGCCAGCACCTCTATAACGAACACTGAAGCTTTCTTT	CASTSITNTEAFF
NA	TRBV11-3	TRBD2	TRBJ2-1	15	TGTGCCAGCAGCTTAGGGGGACTAGTCTACAATGAGCAGTTCTTC	CASSLGGLVYNEQFF
few	TRBV28	NA	TRBJ2-7	15	TGTGCCAGCAGTCTGTCGACAGCGAGCTCCTACGAGCAGTACTTC	CASSLSTASSYEQYF
few	TRBV20-1	NA	TRBJ1-5	15	TGCAGTGCCCCAGTCGGACACTATAGCAATCAGCCCCAGCATTTT	CSAPVGHYSNQPQHF
NA	TRBV5-1	TRBD1	TRBJ1-5	14	TGCGCCAGCAGCGGGGGACAGGCCAATCAGCCCCAGCATTTT	CASSGGQANQPQHF
medium-sized	TRBV29-1	TRBD1	TRBJ1-1	13	TGCAGCGTTGGGGGACAGGGGAACACTGAAGCTTTCTTT	CSVGGQGNTEAFF
few	TRBV29-1	NA	TRBJ2-5	13	TGCAGCGTGGGGACCTGGGCAGGAGAGACCCAGTACTTC	CSVGTWAGETQYF
NA	TRBV29-1	TRBD1	TRBJ2-1	13	TGCAGCGTTAGGCAGGGGGCGAACAATGAGCAGTTCTTC	CSVRQGANNEQFF
few	TRBV7-2	TRBD1	TRBJ2-5	14	TGTGCCAGCAGCCGGACAGGGAACCAAGAGACCCAGTACTTC	CASSRTGNQETQYF
NA	TRBV27	NA	TRBJ1-1	18	TGTGCCAGCAGTTTAAGAGGGAGAGGAGGTACGGTGAACACTGAAGCTTTCTTT	CASSLRGRGGTVNTEAFF
NA	TRBV28	TRBD1	TRBJ2-7	15	TGTGCCAGCAGGCCACCGGACAGGGGCGGCTACGAGCAGTACTTC	CASRPPDRGGYEQYF